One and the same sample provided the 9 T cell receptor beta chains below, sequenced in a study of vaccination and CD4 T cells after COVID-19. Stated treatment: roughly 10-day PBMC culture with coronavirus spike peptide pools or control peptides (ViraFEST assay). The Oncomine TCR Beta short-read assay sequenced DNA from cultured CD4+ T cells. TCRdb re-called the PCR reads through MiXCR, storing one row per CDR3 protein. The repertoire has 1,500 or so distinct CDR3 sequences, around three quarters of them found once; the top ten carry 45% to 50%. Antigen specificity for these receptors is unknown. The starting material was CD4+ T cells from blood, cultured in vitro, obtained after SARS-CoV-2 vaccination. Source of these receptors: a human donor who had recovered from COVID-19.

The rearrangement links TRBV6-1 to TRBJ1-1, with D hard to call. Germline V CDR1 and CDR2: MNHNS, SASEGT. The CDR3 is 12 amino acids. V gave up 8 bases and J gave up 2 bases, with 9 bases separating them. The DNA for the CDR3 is TGTGCCAGCGAGGGCCAAAACACTGAAGCTTTCTTT. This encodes CASEGQNTEAFF.

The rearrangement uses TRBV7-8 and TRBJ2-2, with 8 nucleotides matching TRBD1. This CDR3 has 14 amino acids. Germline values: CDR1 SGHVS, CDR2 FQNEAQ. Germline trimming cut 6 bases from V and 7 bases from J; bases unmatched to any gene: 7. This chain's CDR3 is CASSTDRGIGELFF. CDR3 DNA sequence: TGTGCCAGCAGTACCGACAGGGGTATCGGGGAGCTGTTTTTT.

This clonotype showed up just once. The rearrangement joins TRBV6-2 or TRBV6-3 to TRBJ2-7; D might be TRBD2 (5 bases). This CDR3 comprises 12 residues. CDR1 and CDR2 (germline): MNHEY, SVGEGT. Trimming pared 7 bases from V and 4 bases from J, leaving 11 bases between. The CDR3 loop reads CASTEGVYEQYF. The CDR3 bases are TGTGCCAGCACCGAGGGAGTGTACGAGCAGTACTTC.

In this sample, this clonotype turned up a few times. The CDR3 sequence: CSAPIARKETQYF. CDR3 in DNA: TGCAGTGCGCCAATAGCACGTAAAGAGACCCAGTACTTC. V usage is TRBV20-1 and J usage is TRBJ2-5; D remains ambiguous. CDR1 is DFQATT and CDR2 is SNEGSKA in the germline V gene (reference sequence). The CDR3 length is 13 residues. V lost 6 bases and J lost 3, with 14 bases in between.

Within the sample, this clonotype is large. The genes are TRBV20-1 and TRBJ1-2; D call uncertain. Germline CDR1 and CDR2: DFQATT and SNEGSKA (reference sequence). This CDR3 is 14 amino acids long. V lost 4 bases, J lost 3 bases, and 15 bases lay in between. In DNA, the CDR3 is TGCAGTGCTATCCCCCGGTACAGAGACTATGGCTACACCTTC. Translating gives CSAIPRYRDYGYTF.

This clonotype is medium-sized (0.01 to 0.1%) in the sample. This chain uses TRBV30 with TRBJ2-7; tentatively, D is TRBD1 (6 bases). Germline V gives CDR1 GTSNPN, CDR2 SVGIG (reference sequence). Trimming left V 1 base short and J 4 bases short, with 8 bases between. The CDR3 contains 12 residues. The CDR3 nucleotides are TGTGCCTGGAGTGCCGACAGGTACGAGCAGTACTTC. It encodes CAWSADRYEQYF.

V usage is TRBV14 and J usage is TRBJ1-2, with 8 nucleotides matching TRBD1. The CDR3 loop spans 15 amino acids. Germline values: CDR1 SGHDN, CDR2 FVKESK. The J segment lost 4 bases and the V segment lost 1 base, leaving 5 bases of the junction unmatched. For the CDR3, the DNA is TGTGCCAGCAGCCAAGTTTCAGGGGGCGGCTATGGCTACACCTTC. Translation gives CASSQVSGGGYGYTF.

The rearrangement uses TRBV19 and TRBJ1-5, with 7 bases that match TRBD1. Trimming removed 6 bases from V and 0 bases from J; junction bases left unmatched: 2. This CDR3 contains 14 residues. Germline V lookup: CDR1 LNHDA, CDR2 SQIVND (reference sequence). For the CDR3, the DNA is TGTGCCAGTAGGACAGGGAGTAGCAATCAGCCCCAGCATTTT. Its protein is CASRTGSSNQPQHF.

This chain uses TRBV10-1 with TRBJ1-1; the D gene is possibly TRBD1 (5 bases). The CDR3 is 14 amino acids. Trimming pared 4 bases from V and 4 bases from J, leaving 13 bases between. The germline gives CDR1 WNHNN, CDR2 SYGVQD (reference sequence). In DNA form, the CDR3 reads TGCGCCAGCAGTGGAGGGGTCGGGGTCACTGAAGCTTTCTTT. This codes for CASSGGVGVTEAFF.